A single sample is the source of the 25 T cell receptor beta chains below, sequenced in a study of T cell responses to AZD1222 COVID-19 vaccine. Generated by immunoSEQ multiplex PCR, the TCRdb table keeps only in-frame clones and is missing some. The table lists about 180,000 clones, 92% of them singletons, with roughly 1.9% in the top ten. This specimen consisted of peripheral blood, obtained 28 days after the second AZD1222 dose. The receptor source for this set is an adult who received the AZD1222 COVID-19 vaccine.

This clone was picked up one time. This chain links TRBV3-1 (or the pseudogene TRBV3-2) with TRBJ2-7; D ambiguous. Looked up from germline, CDR1 is LGHDT and CDR2 is YNNKEL (reference sequence). V lost 0 bases, J lost 2 bases, and 11 bases lay in between. The CDR3 has 15 residues. The chain's CDR3 is CASSQEHGLPYEQYF. In DNA, the CDR3 is TGTGCCAGCAGCCAAGAACACGGATTACCCTACGAGCAGTACTTC.

This CDR3 is CAVGTGAYEQYF. The CDR3 nucleotides read TGTGCCGTCGGGACAGGGGCCTACGAGCAGTACTTC. The chain uses TRBV19 and TRBJ2-7, with 10 bases identical to TRBD1. The length of the CDR3 is 12 residues. V gave up 11 bases and J gave up 2 bases; unmatched junction bases: 3. Germline V gene sequence: CDR1 LNHDA, CDR2 SQIVND (reference sequence).

This clone appeared a single time. The V call is TRBV6-2 or TRBV6-3, the J call TRBJ2-5; D may be TRBD1 (7 bases). V dropped 6 bases and J dropped 4 bases, with 24 bases sitting between them. Germline assignment: CDR1 MNHEY and CDR2 SVGEGT. CDR3 length: 17 amino acids. Here the CDR3 DNA reads TGTGCCAGCAGCCCTTCAGGGGGGAGAGGTCATCGAGAGACCCAGTACTTC. This encodes CASSPSGGRGHRETQYF.

The chain recombines TRBV6-6 with TRBJ2-7, with 7 bases aligning to TRBD1. There are 15 residues in the CDR3. Per the germline V gene, CDR1 is MNHNY and CDR2 is SVGAGI (reference sequence). The V and J ends lost 6 bases and 3 bases, in that order; junction bases with no gene match: 11. The CDR3 DNA sequence: TGTGCCAGCAGCAAGACGACAGGGCCGCTCTACGAGCAGTACTTC. This translates into CASSKTTGPLYEQYF.

V and J are TRBV28 and TRBJ1-4; TRBD1 might be the D (6 bases). Germline CDR1 reads MDHEN; CDR2 reads SYDVKM. CDR3 length: 16 amino acids. With 6 bases removed from V and 0 bases from J, the gap between germline ends came to 14 bases. CDR3 protein: CASRSPEGATNEKLFF. DNA for the CDR3: TGTGCCAGCAGATCACCGGAGGGGGCAACTAATGAAAAACTGTTTTTT.

This clone was detected only once. The chain is built from TRBV10-3 and TRBJ1-2; 12 bases align to TRBD1. The CDR3 contains 15 residues. Germline-derived CDR1 and CDR2 are ENHRY and SYGVKD. The J segment lost 8 bases and the V segment lost 7 bases, leaving 11 bases of the junction unmatched. The CDR3 region is CAIMEPGQGAQGYTF. The CDR3 DNA follows: TGTGCCATCATGGAACCGGGACAGGGGGCGCAGGGCTACACCTTC.

The rearrangement links TRBV6-5 to TRBJ2-2; 9 bases align to TRBD1. V was pared by 2 bases and J by 6 bases, with 4 bases of the junction left unmatched. CDR3 length: 15 residues. Germline V gives CDR1 MNHEY, CDR2 SVGAGI. CDR3 sequence: CASSYQQGAAGELFF. The DNA for the CDR3 is TGTGCCAGCAGTTACCAACAGGGGGCGGCCGGGGAGCTGTTTTTT.

The chain employs TRBV2 and TRBJ2-1; the D is unclear. Trimming took 5 bases from V and 5 from J, leaving 13 bases between them. Germline V CDR1 and CDR2: SNHLY, FYNNEI. The CDR3 contains 14 residues. In nucleotides, the CDR3 is TGTGCCAGCAGTTCGACAAGACCTAACAATGAGCAGTTCTTC. Translated, it gives CASSSTRPNNEQFF.

The V call is TRBV7-9, the J call TRBJ1-2, with D possibly TRBD1 on 6 matching bases. The CDR3 runs to 15 residues. V gave up 6 bases and J gave up 4 bases, with 18 bases separating them. CDR1 and CDR2 from the germline V gene are SEHNR and FQNEAQ (reference sequence). The CDR3 loop is CASSPRGFGGYGYTF. DNA of the CDR3: TGTGCCAGCAGTCCTAGGGGGTTTGGTGGCTATGGCTACACCTTC.

V gene TRBV9 combines with J gene TRBJ2-1, with 10 bases lining up with TRBD2. This CDR3 is built from 17 residues. The V and J ends lost 0 bases and 9 bases, in that order; junction bases with no gene match: 12. Per germline, CDR1 SGDLS and CDR2 YYNGEE. The DNA of the CDR3 is TGTGCCAGCAGCGTAGCACTAGCGGGAAGAGGTGGTGGTGAGCAGTTCTTC. Translation gives CASSVALAGRGGGEQFF.

This chain connects TRBV5-1 to TRBJ1-1; no clear D. The CDR3 sequence is 14 residues long. The germline V gene has CDR1 SGHRS and CDR2 YFSETQ. Trimming pared 0 bases from V and 11 bases from J, leaving 17 bases between. CDR3 DNA: TGCGCCAGCAGCTTGGACCTAACCCTCTGGGAGGCTTTCTTT. The encoded protein is CASSLDLTLWEAFF.

This clone was counted between two and nine times. In nucleotides, the CDR3 is TGTGCCAGCAGCGGGCCGGGACTATCTAGCACAGATACGCAGTATTTT. Amino acids: CASSGPGLSSTDTQYF. This rearrangement joins TRBV9 to TRBJ2-3; 7 bases agree with TRBD2. After removal of 3 bases from V and 0 bases from J, the junction contained 7 bases not matched to a gene. The CDR3 extends over 16 amino acids. Germline assignment: CDR1 SGDLS and CDR2 YYNGEE. Filled out from reference TRBV9 and TRBJ2-3, the complete variable domain reads DSGVTQTPKHLITATGQRVTLRCSPRSGDLSVYWYQQSLDQGLQFLIQYYNGEERAKGNILERFSAQQFPDLHSELNLSSLELGDSALYFCASSGPGLSSTDTQYFGPGTRLTVL.

This chain links TRBV6-5 with TRBJ2-7; a weak D match, TRBD1 (5 bases). V lost 7 bases, J lost 5 bases, and 15 bases lay in between. Germline assignment: CDR1 MNHEY and CDR2 SVGAGI. The CDR3 consists of 13 residues. In nucleotides, the CDR3 is TGTGCCAGCAACGCTCCCGTGACAGACGAGCAGTACTTC. As protein: CASNAPVTDEQYF.

This clone came up a few times. The V and J genes are TRBV11-2 and TRBJ1-5; D is undetermined. Trimming took 3 bases from V and 9 from J, leaving 12 bases between them. This CDR3 is 13 amino acids long. The V gene's germline CDR1 is SGHAT and CDR2 FQNNGV. Here the CDR3 reads CASSLRGDLPQHF. The DNA for the CDR3 is TGTGCCAGCAGCTTGAGAGGAGATTTGCCCCAGCATTTT.

CDR3 coding DNA: TGTGCCAGCAGCTTAGGGCCAGGGGACTATGGCTACACCTTC. It specifies CASSLGPGDYGYTF. The chain has TRBV11-3 and TRBJ1-2; the D gene is possibly TRBD1 (6 bases). Germline CDR1 SGHNT, CDR2 YENEEA. The CDR3 length is 14 residues. V lost 1 base and J 3 bases, leaving 9 bases between the germline ends.

The rearrangement links TRBV28 to TRBJ1-2; the D gene is possibly TRBD1 (5 bases). CDR1 and CDR2 from the germline V gene are MDHEN and SYDVKM. V lost 5 bases and J 4 bases, leaving 14 bases between the germline ends. This CDR3 region has 14 residues. CDR3 region: CASSPAPGSYGYTF. The CDR3 nucleotides are TGTGCCAGCAGTCCAGCCCCAGGGTCCTATGGCTACACCTTC.

The rearrangement joins TRBV5-1 to TRBJ1-1; no reliable D call. The CDR3 length is 16 residues. V was cut by 0 bases and J by 4 bases, with 16 bases left in between. Looked up from germline, CDR1 is SGHRS and CDR2 is YFSETQ. The DNA of the CDR3 is TGCGCCAGCAGCTTGGTACTTCATACTCCCGGCACTGAAGCTTTCTTT. Translation gives CASSLVLHTPGTEAFF.

V and J are TRBV7-9 and TRBJ1-2; maybe TRBD1 (5 bases). Trimming removed 1 base at V and 4 bases at J, with 7 bases between. Germline V gene data show CDR1 as SEHNR and CDR2 as FQNEAQ (reference sequence). The CDR3 loop spans 13 amino acids. The CDR3 spells CASSLVGTYGYTF. The CDR3 coding sequence is TGTGCCAGCAGCTTAGTAGGGACCTATGGCTACACCTTC.

The rearrangement uses TRBV7-8 and TRBJ2-7, with D possibly TRBD2 on 6 matching bases. This CDR3 has 14 residues. Deletions cut 3 bases from V and 5 bases from J, with 14 bases between. Germline loops: CDR1 SGHVS, CDR2 FQNEAQ. This chain's CDR3 is CASSFGGVGNEQYF. The CDR3 bases are TGTGCCAGCAGCTTCGGAGGGGTTGGTAACGAGCAGTACTTC.

The chain employs TRBV2 and TRBJ1-1; D is unclear. This CDR3 spans 14 amino acids. Germline V gene sequence: CDR1 SNHLY, CDR2 FYNNEI. Trimming left V 6 bases short and J 2 bases short, with 13 bases between. In DNA, the CDR3 is TGTGCCAGCAGGCCGCCCGCAGCCAACACTGAAGCTTTCTTT. Amino acids: CASRPPAANTEAFF.

This chain joins TRBV6-2 or TRBV6-3 and TRBJ2-1; D might be TRBD1 or TRBD2, each matching 6 bases. Germline V gene sequence: CDR1 MNHEY, CDR2 SVGEGT. CDR3 length: 13 residues. Trimming left V 8 bases short and J 2 bases short, with 10 bases between. CDR3 sequence: CASRRGPYNEQFF. In nucleotides, the CDR3 is TGTGCCAGCCGCCGGGGGCCCTACAATGAGCAGTTCTTC.

This rearrangement joins TRBV11-2 to TRBJ1-6; D is undetermined. The V and J ends lost 0 bases and 7 bases respectively, with 10 bases between them. This CDR3 is built from 15 residues. The germline CDR1 and CDR2 sequences are SGHAT and FQNNGV. Here the CDR3 DNA reads TGTGCCAGCAGCTTAGAGTGGGGTGGAAATTCACCCCTCCACTTT. Its protein is CASSLEWGGNSPLHF.

The chain joins TRBV29-1 to TRBJ2-3; D is perhaps TRBD2 (6 bases). This CDR3 is 14 amino acids long. The V end lost 4 bases, the J end lost 1 base, and 12 bases lay between the germline ends. Germline lookup yields CDR1 SQVTM and CDR2 ANQGSEA. CDR3 sequence (DNA): TGCAGCGTTGCTCAGGGACTGCGCACAGATACGCAGTATTTT. This sequence encodes CSVAQGLRTDTQYF.

The chain has TRBV7-2 and TRBJ1-6; weak D call: TRBD1 (6 bases). Germline V gene data show CDR1 as SGHTA and CDR2 as FQGNSA. The V gene lost 0 bases and the J gene lost 10 bases, with 13 bases spanning the gap. The CDR3 sequence is 15 residues long. CDR3 amino acids: CASSLAPGVRSPLHF. The CDR3 coding sequence is TGTGCCAGCAGCTTAGCCCCAGGGGTTCGCTCACCCCTCCACTTT.

The chain uses TRBV2 and TRBJ2-7; 11 bases align to TRBD2. V was pared by 0 bases and J by 9 bases, with 7 bases of the junction left unmatched. CDR1 is SNHLY, CDR2 FYNNEI, per germline. The CDR3 has 15 amino acids. CDR3 nucleotides: TGTGCCAGCAGTGAAGCGACTAGCGGGGCCCCTAGGCAGTACTTC. Residues: CASSEATSGAPRQYF.